The T cell receptor (beta chain) described here comes from a study of cytomegalovirus exposure and HLA in healthy donors. General study results and limits: Cytomegalovirus association was listed for 164 TCR beta chains. Because they were indistinguishable, some V segments, including TRBV6-2 and TRBV6-3, were excluded.

The CDR3 loop spans 17 amino acids. CDR1 and CDR2 from the germline V gene are SGHRS and YFSETQ. V lost 5 bases to trimming and J lost 3 bases; unmatched junction nucleotides: 10. As for this clone: The antigen is not known.

The PCR made use of 60 Vbeta and 13 Jbeta primers. Profiled with immunoSEQ multiplex PCR; TCRdb holds only in-frame clones, not every one. The sample has under 200,000 clones; 70% to 80% are singletons. The sequence came from a man aged 40-55 years in good health and CMV-seronegative. V is TRBV5-1 and J is TRBJ2-2; TRBD1 aligns across 10 bases. The sample consisted of PBMCs. The CDR3 sequence is CASRIRQGAQDTGELFF. For the CDR3, the DNA is TGCGCCAGCAGGATTAGACAGGGGGCTCAGGACACCGGGGAGCTGTTTTTT.